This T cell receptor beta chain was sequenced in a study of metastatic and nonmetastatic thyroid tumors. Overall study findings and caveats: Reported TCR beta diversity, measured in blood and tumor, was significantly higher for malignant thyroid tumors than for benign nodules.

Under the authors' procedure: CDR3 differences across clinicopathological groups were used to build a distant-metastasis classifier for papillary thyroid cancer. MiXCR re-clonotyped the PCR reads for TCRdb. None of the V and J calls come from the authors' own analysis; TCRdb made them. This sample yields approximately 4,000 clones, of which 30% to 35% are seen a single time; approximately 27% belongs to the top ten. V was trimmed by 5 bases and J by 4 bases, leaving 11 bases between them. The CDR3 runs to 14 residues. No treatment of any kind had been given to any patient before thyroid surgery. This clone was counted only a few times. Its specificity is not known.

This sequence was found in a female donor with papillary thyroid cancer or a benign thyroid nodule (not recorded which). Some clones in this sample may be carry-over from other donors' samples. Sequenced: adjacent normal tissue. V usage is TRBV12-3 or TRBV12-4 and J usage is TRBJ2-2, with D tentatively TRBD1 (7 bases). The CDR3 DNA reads TGTGCCAGCAGTGGCGGGACAGTCACCGGGGAGCTGTTTTTT. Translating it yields CASSGGTVTGELFF.